The T cell receptor (beta chain) described here comes from a study of cytomegalovirus exposure and HLA in healthy donors. Study conclusions and caveats: Most TCR beta V segments were productive about 90% or about 30% of the time in an earlier analysis. A later analysis linked a missense variant in DCLRE1C to the trimming of TCR beta V and J genes. When a later analysis compared HLA-associated TCR beta chains with equally common others, the HLA-associated chains turned out to be more clonally expanded and to have lower generation probabilities.

Each donor was healthy, and each was a bone marrow donor. The PCR used 60 Vbeta and 13 Jbeta primers. Profiling relied on immunoSEQ multiplex PCR, and the TCRdb table lists in-frame clones only, not all of them. This sample has about 130,000 clones, with around three quarters found just once. A note on this clone: The antigen is unknown.

The CDR3 sequence is 14 residues long. J was trimmed by 7 bases and V by 2 bases; bases with no gene match: 7. Germline CDR1 is SGHTA and CDR2 is FQGNSA. Sample: PBMCs. The source is a middle-aged man in good health and CMV-seronegative. This chain connects TRBV7-2 to TRBJ1-1, with TRBD1 identical over 7 bases. Here the CDR3 DNA reads TGTGCCAGCAGCTTAACCAGGGACAGCTTTGAAGCTTTCTTT. Its translation is CASSLTRDSFEAFF.